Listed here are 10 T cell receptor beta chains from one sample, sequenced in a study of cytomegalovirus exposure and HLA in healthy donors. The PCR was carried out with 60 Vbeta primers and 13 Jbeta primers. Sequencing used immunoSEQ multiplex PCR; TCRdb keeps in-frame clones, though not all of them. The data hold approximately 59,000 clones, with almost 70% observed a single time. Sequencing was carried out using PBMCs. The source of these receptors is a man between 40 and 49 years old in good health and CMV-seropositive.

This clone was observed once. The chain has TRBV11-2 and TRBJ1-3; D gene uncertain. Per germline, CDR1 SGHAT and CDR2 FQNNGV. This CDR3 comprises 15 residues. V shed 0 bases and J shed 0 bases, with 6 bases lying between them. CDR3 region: CASSLDSPSGNTIYF. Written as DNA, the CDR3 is TGTGCCAGCAGCTTAGACAGTCCCTCTGGAAACACCATATATTTT.

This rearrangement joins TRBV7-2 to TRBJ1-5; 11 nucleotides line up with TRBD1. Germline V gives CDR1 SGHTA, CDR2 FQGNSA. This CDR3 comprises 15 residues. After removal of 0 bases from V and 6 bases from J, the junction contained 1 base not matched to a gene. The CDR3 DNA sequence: TGTGCCAGCAGCTTAGCTGGGACAGGGGGTCAGCCCCAGCATTTT. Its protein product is CASSLAGTGGQPQHF. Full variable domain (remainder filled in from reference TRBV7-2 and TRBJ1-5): GAGVSQSPSNKVTEKGKDVELRCDPISGHTALYWYRQSLGQGLEFLIYFQGNSAPDKSGLPSDRFSAERTGGSVSTLTIQRTQQEDSAVYLCASSLAGTGGQPQHFGDGTRLSIL.

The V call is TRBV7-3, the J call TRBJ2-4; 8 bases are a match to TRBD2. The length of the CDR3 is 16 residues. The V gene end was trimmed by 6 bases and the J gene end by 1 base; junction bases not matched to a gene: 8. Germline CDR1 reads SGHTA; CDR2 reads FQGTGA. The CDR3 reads CASSAGGGQAKNIQYF. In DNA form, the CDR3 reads TGTGCCAGCAGTGCGGGAGGAGGACAGGCCAAAAACATTCAGTACTTC. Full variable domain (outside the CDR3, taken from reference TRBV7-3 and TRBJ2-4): GAGVSQTPSNKVTEKGKYVELRCDPISGHTALYWYRQSLGQGPEFLIYFQGTGAADDSGLPNDRFFAVRPEGSVSTLKIQRTERGDSAVYLCASSAGGGQAKNIQYFGAGTRLSVL.

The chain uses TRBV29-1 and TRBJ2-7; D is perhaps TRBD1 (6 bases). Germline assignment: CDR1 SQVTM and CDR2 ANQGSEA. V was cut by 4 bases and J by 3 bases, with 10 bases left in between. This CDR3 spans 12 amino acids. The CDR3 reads CSVGGQNYEQYF. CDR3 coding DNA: TGCAGCGTTGGAGGACAGAACTACGAGCAGTACTTC.

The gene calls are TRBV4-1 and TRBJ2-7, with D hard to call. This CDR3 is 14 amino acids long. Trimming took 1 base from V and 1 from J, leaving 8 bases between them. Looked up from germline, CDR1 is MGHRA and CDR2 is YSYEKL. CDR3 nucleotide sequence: TGCGCCAGCAGCCAAGGGCTTCATTCCTACGAGCAGTACTTC. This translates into CASSQGLHSYEQYF.

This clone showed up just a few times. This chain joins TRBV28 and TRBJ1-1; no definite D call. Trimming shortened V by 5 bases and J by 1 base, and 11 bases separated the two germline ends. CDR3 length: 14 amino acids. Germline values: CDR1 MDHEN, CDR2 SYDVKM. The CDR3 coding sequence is TGTGCCAGCAGTGGCCCCGCTTCGAACACTGAAGCTTTCTTT. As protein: CASSGPASNTEAFF.

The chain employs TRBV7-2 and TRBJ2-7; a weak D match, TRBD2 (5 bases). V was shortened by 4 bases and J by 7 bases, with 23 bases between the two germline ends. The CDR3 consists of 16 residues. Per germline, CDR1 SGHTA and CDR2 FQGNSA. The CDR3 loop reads CASSSAVGSGPWEQYF. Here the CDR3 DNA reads TGTGCCAGCAGCTCAGCGGTAGGAAGCGGACCTTGGGAGCAGTACTTC. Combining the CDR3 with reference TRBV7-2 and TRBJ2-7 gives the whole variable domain GAGVSQSPSNKVTEKGKDVELRCDPISGHTALYWYRQSLGQGLEFLIYFQGNSAPDKSGLPSDRFSAERTGGSVSTLTIQRTQQEDSAVYLCASSSAVGSGPWEQYFGPGTRLTVT.

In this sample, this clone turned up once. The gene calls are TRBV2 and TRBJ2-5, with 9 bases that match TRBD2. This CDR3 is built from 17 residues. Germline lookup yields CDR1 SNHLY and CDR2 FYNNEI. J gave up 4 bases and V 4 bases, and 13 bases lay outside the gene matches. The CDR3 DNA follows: TGTGCCAGCAGTGGTAGTAGCGGGGGTGGGAGGGGAGAGACCCAGTACTTC. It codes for CASSGSSGGGRGETQYF.

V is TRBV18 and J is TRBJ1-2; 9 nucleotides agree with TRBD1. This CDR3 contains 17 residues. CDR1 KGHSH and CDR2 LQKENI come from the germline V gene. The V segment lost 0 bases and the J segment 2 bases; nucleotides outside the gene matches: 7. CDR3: CASSPPSSGQGNYGYTF. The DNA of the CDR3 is TGTGCCAGCTCACCACCGAGTTCTGGACAGGGGAACTATGGCTACACCTTC.

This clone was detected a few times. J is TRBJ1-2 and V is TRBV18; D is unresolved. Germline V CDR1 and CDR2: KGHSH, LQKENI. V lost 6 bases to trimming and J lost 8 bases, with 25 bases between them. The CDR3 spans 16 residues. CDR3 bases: TGTGCCAGCTCTCCTAACTTGGGCGGGGAAAAAGGAGGCTACACCTTC. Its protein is CASSPNLGGEKGGYTF.